The 26 T cell receptor beta chains presented below share a single source sample, sequenced in a study of cytomegalovirus exposure and HLA in healthy donors (dated by TCRdb to about 2017). Library preparation employed the immunoSEQ multiplex PCR assay. For the multiplex PCR, a mixture combining 60 forward primers for TCR Vbeta segments and 13 reverse primers for TCR Jbeta segments was used. TCRdb's version of the immuneACCESS table is confined to in-frame rearrangements and falls short of the full clone set. An unresolved V gene accounts for under half of the shortfall where checked; the remainder is of unknown origin. Counted in this sample were about 140,000 clones; less than 85% of them appeared once. The ten largest clones take up 8.8% of the sample. Sequencing used PBMCs. These receptor sequences come from a woman aged 45-60 years in good health and CMV-seropositive.

The chain uses TRBV6-5 and TRBJ1-5; 7 bases match TRBD1. The CDR3 sequence is 15 residues long. CDR1 is MNHEY, CDR2 SVGAGI, per germline. Unmatched junction bases numbered 6, after V lost 6 bases and J lost 1 base. The CDR3 DNA reads TGTGCCAGCAGGGAGGGCAGGGGGAGCAATCAGCCCCAGCATTTT. Translating gives CASREGRGSNQPQHF.

CDR3 region: CASSASETQYF. As DNA, the CDR3 is TGTGCCAGCAGCGCCTCCGAGACCCAGTACTTC. This chain connects TRBV9 to TRBJ2-5; D remains unclear. The CDR3 covers 11 residues. The V and J ends lost 3 bases and 5 bases respectively, with 5 bases between them. Germline CDR1 reads SGDLS; CDR2 reads YYNGEE.

This chain connects TRBV5-4 to TRBJ2-5; 8 nucleotides match TRBD1. CDR3 length: 12 amino acids. Germline trimming cut 5 bases from V and 5 bases from J; bases unmatched to any gene: 2. Germline V gives CDR1 SGHNT, CDR2 YYREEE (reference sequence). In DNA, the CDR3 is TGTGCCAGCAGTAGACAGGGGGAGACCCAGTACTTC. Translating gives CASSRQGETQYF. The variable domain in full, completed from reference TRBV5-4 and TRBJ2-5, reads ETGVTQSPTHLIKTRGQQVTLRCSSQSGHNTVSWYQQALGQGPQFIFQYYREEENGRGNFPPRFSGLQFPNYSSELNVNALELDDSALYLCASSRQGETQYFGPGTRLLVL.

The chain uses TRBV9 and TRBJ1-6; tentatively, D is TRBD1 (5 bases). V lost 2 bases, J lost 7 bases, and 10 bases lay in between. This CDR3 spans 14 amino acids. Germline CDR1 and CDR2: SGDLS and YYNGEE. The CDR3: CASSVTGLNSPLHF. The CDR3 nucleotides are TGTGCCAGCAGCGTCACAGGCCTCAATTCACCCCTCCACTTT.

V is TRBV28 and J is TRBJ2-1; D is unclear. V was cut by 4 bases and J by 0 bases, with 22 bases left in between. CDR1 MDHEN and CDR2 SYDVKM come from the germline V gene. The CDR3 totals 19 residues. CDR3 bases: TGTGCCAGCAGTTCGATGGGCCTCACCGAAAGAAGCTCCTACAATGAGCAGTTCTTC. It translates to CASSSMGLTERSSYNEQFF.

The chain carries TRBV18 and TRBJ1-3; TRBD1 aligns across 9 bases. CDR3 length: 15 amino acids. The germline V gene has CDR1 KGHSH and CDR2 LQKENI. V shed 6 bases, J shed 3 bases, and the junction held 6 bases outside the gene matches. CDR3 DNA: TGTGCCAGCTCGCGTACAGGGGGCATTGGAAACACCATATATTTT. Translation: CASSRTGGIGNTIYF.

The sample holds one count of this clone. V and J are TRBV7-8 and TRBJ2-3; 10 bases are a match to TRBD2. V was clipped by 1 base and J by 9 bases; unmatched bases: 4. The CDR3 has 14 amino acids. CDR1 is SGHVS, CDR2 FQNEAQ, per germline. CDR3 nucleotide sequence: TGTGCCAGCAGCTTAGTCGTAGCGGGAGGAACGCAGTATTTT. Translating gives CASSLVVAGGTQYF.

V and J are TRBV6-1 and TRBJ2-5, with 7 bases fitting TRBD1. The trim removed 5 bases at V and 0 bases at J, leaving 3 bases unmatched. The CDR3 has 14 amino acids. Germline CDR1 and CDR2: MNHNS and SASEGT. CDR3 protein: CASSMGQNQETQYF. CDR3 bases: TGTGCCAGCAGTATGGGACAGAACCAAGAGACCCAGTACTTC.

This clone was picked up a small number of times. The chain joins TRBV15 to TRBJ1-1; 11 bases match TRBD1. From germline, CDR1 is LNHNV and CDR2 YYDKDF (reference sequence). This CDR3 spans 14 amino acids. With 5 bases clipped from V and 2 bases from J, the junction kept 1 base outside the gene matches. The DNA for the CDR3 is TGTGCCACCAGCGGACAGGGGGCTAACACTGAAGCTTTCTTT. Its translation is CATSGQGANTEAFF.

The genes are TRBV28 and TRBJ1-3; D ambiguous. The V gene lost 3 bases and the J gene lost 2 bases, with 11 bases spanning the gap. There are 15 residues in the CDR3. Germline values: CDR1 MDHEN, CDR2 SYDVKM. The CDR3 is CASSFRRGTGNTIYF. The CDR3, as DNA: TGTGCCAGCAGTTTTAGGAGAGGGACTGGAAACACCATATATTTT.

The gene calls are TRBV28 and TRBJ1-3; 8 bases match TRBD1. The germline V gene encodes CDR1 MDHEN and CDR2 SYDVKM. J lost 2 bases, V lost 7 bases, and 4 bases had no gene match. This CDR3 contains 14 residues. CDR3 coding DNA: TGTGCCAGCATGGACAGGGAAGCTGGAAACACCATATATTTT. Protein sequence: CASMDREAGNTIYF.

The table lists this clone with a few counts. The gene calls are TRBV10-3 and TRBJ2-7; a possible D gene is TRBD2 (6 bases). Per the germline V gene, CDR1 is ENHRY and CDR2 is SYGVKD. Trimming took off 7 bases at V and 7 bases at J, with 23 bases between the two ends. The CDR3 is 15 residues long. CDR3 DNA sequence: TGTGCCATCACCAATACAAGGGACTTCGGTGGAGAGCAGTACTTC. Its translation: CAITNTRDFGGEQYF.

CDR3 coding DNA: TGTGCCAGCAGTTTGACAGGGTTGGGAAACACCATATATTTT. It specifies CASSLTGLGNTIYF. This rearrangement joins TRBV28 to TRBJ1-3, with 7 bases that match TRBD1. The CDR3 runs to 14 residues. Germline loops: CDR1 MDHEN, CDR2 SYDVKM. Trimming removed 3 bases from V and 4 bases from J; junction bases left unmatched: 3.

The V call is TRBV6-6, the J call TRBJ2-5, with TRBD1 identical over 8 bases. CDR1 is MNHNY, CDR2 SVGAGI, per germline (reference sequence). J lost 5 bases, V lost 2 bases, and 10 bases had no gene match. This CDR3 has 16 residues. The CDR3 DNA sequence: TGTGCCAGCAGTTACCTGACAGGGGTCAGGGTGGAGACCCAGTACTTC. Residues: CASSYLTGVRVETQYF.

This chain links TRBV27 with TRBJ2-3; TRBD1 aligns across 8 bases. V lost 6 bases, J lost 6 bases, and 2 bases stayed unmatched. Germline V gene data show CDR1 as MNHEY and CDR2 as SMNVEV (reference sequence). This CDR3 region has 12 residues. CDR3 amino acids: CASRTGVDTQYF. DNA of the CDR3: TGTGCCAGCAGGACAGGGGTGGATACGCAGTATTTT.

This chain uses TRBV5-1 with TRBJ2-5; D remains unclear. CDR3 length equals 14 residues. The V end was cut by 1 base, the J end by 0 bases, with 7 bases between. From germline, CDR1 is SGHRS and CDR2 YFSETQ. CDR3 DNA: TGCGCCAGCAGCTTGACCGGGTACCAAGAGACCCAGTACTTC. It is translated as CASSLTGYQETQYF.

This clone has more than one count but fewer than ten. V usage is TRBV19 and J usage is TRBJ1-1; 11 positions agree with TRBD1. CDR1 and CDR2 from the germline V gene are LNHDA and SQIVND (reference sequence). The V segment lost 4 bases and the J segment 4 bases; nucleotides outside the gene matches: 14. The CDR3 has 18 residues. The CDR3 DNA sequence: TGTGCCAGTAGTACAAGGACAGGGGGCCTATCCGAACGCACTGAAGCTTTCTTT. It translates to CASSTRTGGLSERTEAFF.

DNA for the CDR3: TGTGCCAGCAGTTACTCGGGGGGGCACGGCTACACCTTC. Translated: CASSYSGGHGYTF. The chain has TRBV6-5 and TRBJ1-2; possible D gene TRBD1, 6 bases. CDR3 length equals 13 residues. Per germline, CDR1 MNHEY and CDR2 SVGAGI. The V end was cut by 0 bases, the J end by 8 bases, with 10 bases between.

This clone was counted a single time. This sequence joins TRBV4-3 and TRBJ2-6; possibly TRBD2 for D (6 bases). Germline lookup yields CDR1 LGHNA and CDR2 YSLEER. V lost 3 bases and J 1 base, leaving 10 bases between the germline ends. The CDR3 length is 16 residues. The CDR3 region is CASSHSGGSGANVLTF. The CDR3 DNA sequence: TGCGCCAGCAGCCATAGTGGGGGGTCTGGGGCCAACGTCCTGACTTTC.

In DNA, the CDR3 is TGTGCCAGCAGCCCCAATACCGGGACAGCAGATACGCAGTATTTT. Residues: CASSPNTGTADTQYF. The chain is built from TRBV11-2 and TRBJ2-3; 7 nucleotides align to TRBD1. V dropped 5 bases and J dropped 4; count of bases not matched to a gene: 9. The V gene's germline CDR1 is SGHAT and CDR2 FQNNGV. The CDR3 totals 15 residues.

This chain uses TRBV30 with TRBJ2-6; 9 nucleotides agree with TRBD1. Losses at the gene ends were 8 bases for V and 2 bases for J; bases not matched to a gene: 13. The CDR3 is made up of 17 amino acids. Germline V gives CDR1 GTSNPN, CDR2 SVGIG (reference sequence). CDR3 amino acids: CAGIGQGSGAGANVLTF. The DNA of the CDR3 is TGTGCCGGAATAGGACAGGGGTCTGGTGCTGGGGCCAACGTCCTGACTTTC. The full variable domain, completed using reference TRBV30 and TRBJ2-6, is SQTIHQWPATLVQPVGSPLSLECTVEGTSNPNLYWYRQAAGRGLQLLFYSVGIGQISSEVPQNLSASRPQDRQFILSSKKLLLSDSGFYLCAGIGQGSGAGANVLTFGAGSRLTVL.

This chain links TRBV6-5 with TRBJ1-1; 9 positions agree with TRBD1. Germline assignment: CDR1 MNHEY and CDR2 SVGAGI. This CDR3 has 13 amino acids. The V and J ends lost 7 bases and 7 bases, in that order; junction bases with no gene match: 7. Written as DNA, the CDR3 is TGTGCCAGCACCCACAGGGGGCAGGGTGAAGCTTTCTTT. It encodes CASTHRGQGEAFF.

This clone rates as medium-sized. This rearrangement joins TRBV4-3 to TRBJ1-2; possible D gene TRBD1, 6 bases. This CDR3 comprises 14 residues. Germline V gene sequence: CDR1 LGHNA, CDR2 YSLEER. Trimming left V 0 bases short and J 5 bases short, with 10 bases between. The CDR3 nucleotides are TGCGCCAGCAGCCAAGATTACAGGGAATATGGCTACACCTTC. Its translation is CASSQDYREYGYTF.

This chain uses TRBV7-6 with TRBJ1-2; TRBD1 matches 7 bases. Germline V CDR1 and CDR2: SGHVS, FNYEAQ. Trimming removed 5 bases from V and 3 bases from J; junction bases left unmatched: 15. The CDR3 sequence is 17 residues long. The chain's CDR3 is CASSDKIGQEGDYGYTF. In DNA, the CDR3 is TGTGCCAGCAGCGACAAAATAGGACAGGAGGGGGACTATGGCTACACCTTC.

The rearrangement uses TRBV6-5 and TRBJ2-5; 9 nucleotides line up with TRBD2. From germline, CDR1 is MNHEY and CDR2 SVGAGI. The V and J ends lost 6 bases and 1 base, in that order; junction bases with no gene match: 6. This CDR3 contains 15 residues. The DNA for the CDR3 is TGTGCCAGCAGCCAAGCGGGGGGTCTCCAAGAGACCCAGTACTTC. Protein sequence: CASSQAGGLQETQYF.

The CDR3 nucleotides are TGTGCCAGCAGCTCGGGACAGGGGAGTAGCAATCAGCCCCAGCATTTT. It yields the protein CASSSGQGSSNQPQHF. The V call is TRBV11-2, the J call TRBJ1-5; 10 positions match TRBD1. CDR1 and CDR2 (germline): SGHAT, FQNNGV. After removal of 4 bases from V and 0 bases from J, the junction contained 3 bases not matched to a gene. This CDR3 region has 16 residues.